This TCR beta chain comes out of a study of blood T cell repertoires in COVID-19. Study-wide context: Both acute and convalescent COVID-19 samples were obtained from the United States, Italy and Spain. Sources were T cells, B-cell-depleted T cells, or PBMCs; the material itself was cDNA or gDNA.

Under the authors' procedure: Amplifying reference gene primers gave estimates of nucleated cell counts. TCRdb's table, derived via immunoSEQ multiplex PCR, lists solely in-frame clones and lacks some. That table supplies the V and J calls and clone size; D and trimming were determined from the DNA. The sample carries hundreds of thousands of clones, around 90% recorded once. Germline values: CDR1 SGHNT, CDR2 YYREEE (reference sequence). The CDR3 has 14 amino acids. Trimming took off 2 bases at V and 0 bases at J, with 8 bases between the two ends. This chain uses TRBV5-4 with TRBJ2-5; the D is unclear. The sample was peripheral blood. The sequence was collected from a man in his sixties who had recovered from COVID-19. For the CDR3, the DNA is TGTGCCAGCAGCTTAGCCGGTTACCAAGAGACCCAGTACTTC. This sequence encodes CASSLAGYQETQYF.